The 28 T cell receptor beta chains below all came from one sample that was sequenced in a study of T cells in women clearing cervical HPV infection. Assay: immunoSEQ multiplex PCR; the TCRdb copy retains only in-frame clones and omits some. Its table records 30,000 to 35,000 clones. Material for sequencing was blood buffy coat. These receptors all stem from a woman between 18 and 75 years old with a cervical HPV16 infection that either progressed to CIN3+ or cleared (not recorded which).

About this clone itself: Read data end 3 residues before the CDR3 end; the end is taken from the germline J gene. The chain uses TRBV29-1 and TRBJ1-2; 7 bases map to TRBD1. This CDR3 comprises 16 residues. Germline lookup yields CDR1 SQVTM and CDR2 ANQGSEA. J was trimmed by 5 bases and V by 0 bases; bases with no gene match: 12. The CDR3 sequence: CSVEDHRGSRGYGYTF. Incomplete CDR3 DNA: TGCAGCGTTGAAGATCACAGGGGCTCTCGGGGATATGGC.

Notes on this clone: The sequence runs out 3 residues before the end of the CDR3; the remainder is reconstructed from the germline J gene. The rearrangement joins TRBV7-3 to TRBJ2-5; no definite D call. V was trimmed by 5 bases and J by 5 bases, leaving 15 bases between them. From germline, CDR1 is SGHTA and CDR2 FQGTGA. The CDR3 has 14 residues. The CDR3 bases that were read are TGTGCCAGCAGCCCCCCGGGTAGAGAGGAGACC. It translates to CASSPPGREET. The complete CDR3 reads CASSPPGREETQYF.

CDR3 bases read: TGTGCCAGCAGCAAACCGGGACAGTACTCTGGAAACACC. The encoded protein is CASSKPGQYSGNT. The full CDR3 protein is CASSKPGQYSGNTIYF. V and J are TRBV6-2 or TRBV6-3 and TRBJ1-3, with 7 bases aligning to TRBD1. The read finishes 3 residues shy of the CDR3 end, and the germline J gene is used to complete it. The length of the CDR3 is 16 residues. V was clipped by 6 bases and J by 0 bases; unmatched bases: 8. The germline CDR1 and CDR2 sequences are MNHEY and SVGEGT.

Note on this clone: The CDR3 end falls 3 residues outside the read, so it is completed with the germline J gene. The chain is built from TRBV29-1 and TRBJ2-1, with 9 bases identical to TRBD1. CDR3 length: 15 amino acids. Germline V gene sequence: CDR1 SQVTM, CDR2 ANQGSEA. Losses at the gene ends were 6 bases for V and 4 bases for J; bases not matched to a gene: 10. This CDR3 reads CSVDQTGGIYNEQFF. CDR3 DNA, as far as it was read: TGCAGCGTCGACCAGACAGGGGGGATTTACAATGAG.

As for this clone: The CDR3 end lies 3 residues beyond the end of the read and is filled in from the germline J gene. J is TRBJ1-2 and V is TRBV14; D perhaps matches TRBD1 (5 bases). This CDR3 comprises 14 residues. Germline-derived CDR1 and CDR2 are SGHDN and FVKESK. The covered CDR3 bases are TGTGCCAGCAGCCAAGAAAGAAGGGGCCGGAGG. Translation: CASSQERRGRR. The CDR3 reads in full as CASSQERRGRRYTF.

Of note for this clone: The sequenced fragment ends 3 residues before the CDR3 boundary, so the rest is inferred from the germline J gene. The genes are TRBV5-1 and TRBJ2-5; tentative D call: TRBD1 (6 bases). The CDR3 totals 14 residues. Trimming left V 4 bases short and J 2 bases short, with 12 bases between. Germline V lookup: CDR1 SGHRS, CDR2 YFSETQ. The CDR3 spells CASSLGHQQETQYF. The DNA read from the CDR3 is TGCGCCAGCAGCCTGGGACACCAACAAGAGACC.

Turning to this clone: The read stops 3 residues short of the end of the CDR3; the missing end is completed from the germline J gene. The V gene is TRBV18, the J gene TRBJ1-1; TRBD1 matches 7 bases. This CDR3 contains 14 residues. After removal of 1 base from V and 1 base from J, the junction contained 0 bases not matched to a gene. CDR1 is KGHSH, CDR2 LQKENI, per germline. The CDR3 protein is CASSPQGANTEAFF. The part of the CDR3 DNA that was read is TGTGCCAGCTCACCACAGGGGGCGAACACTGAA.

Concerning this clone itself: With the read ending 3 residues before the CDR3 end, the germline J gene is used to fill in that end. V and J are TRBV19 and TRBJ1-5, with TRBD1 matching over 11 bases. The CDR3 consists of 16 residues. Trimming took 4 bases from V and 5 from J; bases not matched to a gene: 7. From germline, CDR1 is LNHDA and CDR2 SQIVND (reference sequence). The sequenced part of the CDR3 DNA is TGTGCCAGTAGTAGAATACCGGGACAGGGGGATCAGCCC. Translated: CASSRIPGQGDQP. The whole CDR3 reads CASSRIPGQGDQPQHF.

CDR3 in amino acids: CASSLAETYEQYF. The CDR3 DNA, read in part, is TGTGCCAGTAGTTTGGCAGAGACCTACGAG. V gene TRBV19 combines with J gene TRBJ2-7; unclear D gene. The CDR3 goes on 3 residues after the read ends, and that part is filled in from the germline J gene. This CDR3 has 13 residues. Germline V gene lookup returns CDR1 LNHDA and CDR2 SQIVND (reference sequence). Trimming removed 5 bases from V and 2 bases from J, with 10 bases in between.

As concerns this clone: From the germline J gene comes the end of the CDR3, since the read stops 3 residues before it. V gene TRBV2 combines with J gene TRBJ2-7; D perhaps matches TRBD2 (6 bases). Germline CDR1 and CDR2: SNHLY and FYNNEI. The CDR3 length is 13 residues. V lost 7 bases and J lost 3, with 13 bases in between. CDR3 in amino acids: CASNSGLHYEQYF. The part of the CDR3 DNA that was read is TGTGCCAGCAACTCGGGACTTCACTACGAG.

With respect to this clone: The CDR3 extends 3 residues past the end of the read, so its final part is completed from the germline J gene. V gene TRBV20-1 combines with J gene TRBJ2-2, with 9 bases fitting TRBD1. Germline loops: CDR1 DFQATT, CDR2 SNEGSKA (reference sequence). The CDR3 is made up of 15 amino acids. CDR3 protein: CSAGTWGQGNEKLFF. The CDR3 DNA, read in part, is TGCAGTGCGGGGACCTGGGGACAGGGAAATGAAAAG.

About this clone: The DNA ends 3 residues before the CDR3 does, and the rest of the CDR3 is filled in from the germline J gene. The chain is built from TRBV20-1 and TRBJ1-2; 7 nucleotides align to TRBD1. With 4 bases clipped from V and 4 bases from J, the junction kept 6 bases outside the gene matches. The germline gives CDR1 DFQATT, CDR2 SNEGSKA (reference sequence). This CDR3 spans 13 amino acids. The part of the CDR3 DNA that was read is TGCAGTGCTAATCTGGCAGGGGGCTATGGC. As protein: CSANLAGGYG. The whole CDR3 region reads CSANLAGGYGYTF.

In the case of this clone: Read data end 3 residues before the CDR3 end; the end is taken from the germline J gene. The gene calls are TRBV5-8 and TRBJ2-1; 11 nucleotides align to TRBD2. The germline gives CDR1 SGHTS, CDR2 YDEGEE. V gave up 3 bases and J gave up 4 bases; unmatched junction bases: 3. CDR3 length equals 15 residues. CDR3 DNA, as far as it was read: TGTGCCAGCAGCTCGGGACTAGCGGCATACAATGAG. It yields the protein CASSSGLAAYNE. The whole CDR3 sequence reads CASSSGLAAYNEQFF.

Concerning this clone itself: The sequenced fragment ends 3 residues before the CDR3 boundary, so the rest is inferred from the germline J gene. V usage is TRBV20-1 and J usage is TRBJ1-2; possibly TRBD1 for D (5 bases). CDR3 length: 14 amino acids. Germline CDR1 and CDR2: DFQATT and SNEGSKA (reference sequence). CDR3 DNA, as far as it was read: TGCAGTGCCTCCCCCTGGGGGGTTCTGGATACC. Translated: CSASPWGVLDT. The complete CDR3 reads CSASPWGVLDTYTF.

With regard to this clone: The CDR3 end lies 3 residues beyond the end of the read and is filled in from the germline J gene. V and J are TRBV30 and TRBJ2-5, with D possibly being TRBD1 (5 bases). CDR1 and CDR2 (germline): GTSNPN, SVGIG (reference sequence). V lost 4 bases to trimming and J lost 5 bases, with 20 bases between them. This CDR3 region has 15 residues. The sequenced CDR3 bases are TGTGCCTGGACCACCGGGCAGGGTGGTGGGGAGACC. It encodes CAWTTGQGGGET. The full CDR3 reads CAWTTGQGGGETQYF.

Note on this clone: The CDR3 is cut off 3 residues early in the read; its end comes from the germline J gene. This chain joins TRBV20-1 and TRBJ1-4, with D uncertain. CDR1 is DFQATT, CDR2 SNEGSKA, per germline (reference sequence). V was clipped by 3 bases and J by 5 bases, with 16 bases between them. The CDR3 consists of 15 residues. CDR3 bases read: TGCAGTGCTAGCGGTTCTGGTACCGCAAATGAAAAA. Protein product: CSASGSGTANEK. The whole CDR3 reads CSASGSGTANEKLFF.

Comments on this clone: The read is 3 residues too short to cover the CDR3 end, so that end is filled in from the germline J gene. The rearrangement joins TRBV10-2 to TRBJ1-2; weak D call: TRBD1 (5 bases). The CDR3 covers 15 residues. CDR1 WSHSY and CDR2 SAAADI come from the germline V gene. V was trimmed by 3 bases and J by 6 bases, leaving 17 bases between them. The CDR3 region is CASSDNPAGWNGYTF. CDR3 DNA, as far as it was read: TGCGCCAGCAGTGATAATCCCGCAGGGTGGAATGGC.

A word on this clone: The read finishes 3 residues shy of the CDR3 end, and the germline J gene is used to complete it. The V call is TRBV19, the J call TRBJ1-2; a weak D match, TRBD1 (6 bases). The CDR3 runs to 17 residues. Germline V gene data show CDR1 as LNHDA and CDR2 as SQIVND (reference sequence). The CDR3 DNA, read in part, is TGTGCCAGTAGTATCCTAGCGGGGGGGCGTGGCACAGATACC. Its translation: CASSILAGGRGTDT. The whole CDR3 protein reads CASSILAGGRGTDTYTF.

Notes on this clone: The read is 3 residues too short to cover the CDR3 end, so that end is filled in from the germline J gene. The V call is TRBV2, the J call TRBJ2-7, with 8 bases matching TRBD1. Per the germline V gene, CDR1 is SNHLY and CDR2 is FYNNEI. CDR3 length equals 14 residues. With 7 bases clipped from V and 3 bases from J, the junction kept 8 bases outside the gene matches. The CDR3 DNA, read in part, is TGTGCCAGCACGAGTGCCGGACAGGGCTACGAG. Amino acid sequence: CASTSAGQGYE. The entire CDR3 is CASTSAGQGYEQYF.

A note on this clone: The observed sequence ends 3 residues before the CDR3 terminus, with the missing tail filled in from the germline J gene. The rearrangement uses TRBV5-4 and TRBJ1-1; 7 bases map to TRBD1. The germline V gene has CDR1 SGHNT and CDR2 YYREEE (reference sequence). This CDR3 has 15 amino acids. Germline trimming cut 1 base from V and 4 bases from J; bases unmatched to any gene: 7. This CDR3 reads CASSLKGALSTEAFF. CDR3 bases read: TGTGCCAGCAGCTTGAAGGGGGCGTTGAGCACTGAA.

CDR3 bases read: TGTGCCAGCAGTACCTCGACAGGGTTCTATGGC. It codes for CASSTSTGFYG. The full CDR3 protein reads CASSTSTGFYGYTF. V gene TRBV12-3 or TRBV12-4 combines with J gene TRBJ1-2; TRBD1 aligns across 7 bases. Read coverage stops 3 residues before the CDR3 terminus; the germline J gene supplies the remainder. This CDR3 region has 14 residues. Trimming took 5 bases from V and 4 from J; bases not matched to a gene: 7.

The CDR3 bases that were read are TGTGCCAGCAGCCATGCTTTAGCGGAATCACCG. It translates to CASSHALAESP. The complete CDR3 reads CASSHALAESPLFF. V is TRBV7-8 and J is TRBJ2-2; a weak D match, TRBD2 (6 bases). Read sequence stops 3 residues before the CDR3 end, and the germline J gene provides the missing end. Germline V gives CDR1 SGHVS, CDR2 FQNEAQ. The CDR3 extends over 14 amino acids.

CDR3 region: CASSLNVLAGNEQFF. Partial CDR3 DNA: TGTGCCAGCAGCCTGAACGTCCTAGCGGGGAATGAG. V and J are TRBV7-2 and TRBJ2-1; 9 bases match TRBD2. The read terminates 3 residues ahead of where the CDR3 ends, so the germline J gene completes it. Losses at the gene ends were 5 bases for V and 7 bases for J; bases not matched to a gene: 9. This CDR3 spans 15 amino acids. Per the germline V gene, CDR1 is SGHTA and CDR2 is FQGNSA.

Concerning this clone: The read gets to within 3 residues of the CDR3 end, and the germline J gene fills in the rest. The rearrangement uses TRBV28 and TRBJ2-7; D remains ambiguous. Germline CDR1 is MDHEN and CDR2 is SYDVKM. This CDR3 has 12 amino acids. With 3 bases removed from V and 5 bases from J, the gap between germline ends came to 8 bases. The CDR3 DNA, read in part, is TGTGCCAGCAGTTTTGTTCATCACGAG. Amino acid sequence: CASSFVHHE. The full CDR3 protein reads CASSFVHHEQYF.

Points on this clone: The CDR3 goes on 3 residues after the read ends, and that part is filled in from the germline J gene. The V and J genes are TRBV19 and TRBJ2-3; TRBD2 agrees at 9 bases. The V segment lost 3 bases and the J segment 6 bases; nucleotides outside the gene matches: 4. CDR3 length equals 14 residues. Looked up from germline, CDR1 is LNHDA and CDR2 is SQIVND (reference sequence). The CDR3 spells CASSMRGGRDTQYF. The sequenced part of the CDR3 DNA is TGTGCCAGTAGTATGCGGGGGGGCCGGGATACG.

Of note for this clone: The sequenced fragment ends 3 residues before the CDR3 boundary, so the rest is inferred from the germline J gene. This chain connects TRBV4-1 to TRBJ1-5; D not resolved. CDR3 length equals 16 residues. V lost 0 bases and J lost 6, with 15 bases in between. Germline CDR1 and CDR2: MGHRA and YSYEKL. CDR3 in amino acids: CASSQDPVTGFQPQHF. The DNA read from the CDR3 is TGCGCCAGCAGCCAAGATCCGGTGACGGGGTTTCAGCCC.

About this clone itself: The CDR3 end falls 3 residues outside the read, so it is completed with the germline J gene. The rearrangement uses TRBV20-1 and TRBJ2-2; 9 nucleotides line up with TRBD1. The CDR3 loop spans 13 amino acids. Looked up from germline, CDR1 is DFQATT and CDR2 is SNEGSKA (reference sequence). The CDR3 spells CSAKTGGNEKLFF. The CDR3 DNA, read in part, is TGCAGTGCAAAGACAGGGGGAAATGAAAAG.

Measured by frequency, this clone is medium-sized. Read sequence stops 3 residues before the CDR3 end, and the germline J gene provides the missing end. This chain uses TRBV20-1 with TRBJ1-3, with 10 positions matching TRBD1. The CDR3 is 15 residues long. The germline CDR1 and CDR2 sequences are DFQATT and SNEGSKA (reference sequence). J lost 1 base, V lost 5 bases, and 5 bases had no gene match. Partial CDR3 DNA: TGCAGTGCTTGGGACAGGGGAGAATCTGGAAACACC. Its translation is CSAWDRGESGNT. The whole CDR3 is CSAWDRGESGNTIYF.